What follows describes a single TCR beta chain. The antigen is unknown. Trimming shortened V by 5 bases and J by 2 bases, and 10 bases separated the two germline ends. CDR3 length equals 13 residues. Germline assignment: CDR1 SGHAT and CDR2 FQNNGV. Noted treatment: oral pan-JAK inhibitor, 5-10 mg twice daily. Extracted RNA was reverse transcribed, and the resulting cDNA served as sequencing template. The protocol was immunoSEQ multiplex PCR, while the TCRdb copy is restricted to in-frame clones and leaves out a portion. Of 200,000 to 250,000 clones in the sample, just over 65% were seen once. The source of the sample is a study of CD8+ T cells in alopecia areata. Study details: At a dose of 5 to 10 mg twice daily, oral tofacitinib was given to treated patients.

Study-level points and caveats: Patients shared TCRs less clearly than mice did, possibly for HLA-related reasons. An increase in clonality over normal scalp was evident in lesional scalp, especially alopecia totalis/universalis.

The TCR was taken from a human donor with alopecia areata. The material was CD4+ T cells sorted from blood, obtained at week 44, from a patient treated with tofacitinib. The rearrangement links TRBV11-2 to TRBJ2-7; a weak D match, TRBD1 (5 bases). DNA of the CDR3: TGTGCCAGCAGCCTAAACAGGCCCTACGAGCAGTACTTC. It codes for CASSLNRPYEQYF.